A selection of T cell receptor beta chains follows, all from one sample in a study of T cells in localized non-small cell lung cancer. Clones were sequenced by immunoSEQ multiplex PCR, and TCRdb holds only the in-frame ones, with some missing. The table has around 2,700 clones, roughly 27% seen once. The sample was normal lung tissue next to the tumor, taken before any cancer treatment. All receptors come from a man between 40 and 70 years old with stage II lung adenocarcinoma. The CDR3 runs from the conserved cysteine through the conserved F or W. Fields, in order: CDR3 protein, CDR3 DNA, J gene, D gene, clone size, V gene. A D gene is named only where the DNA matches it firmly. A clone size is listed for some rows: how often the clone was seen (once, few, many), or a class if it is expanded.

CDR3: CASSSQPGQGAYEQYF
DNA: TGTGCCAGCAGCTCCCAGCCGGGACAGGGGGCTTACGAGCAGTACTTC
J: TRBJ2-7
D: TRBD1
size: medium-sized
V: TRBV11-3

CDR3: CASSQASGARGGYYGYTF
DNA: TGTGCCAGCAGCCAAGCCTCCGGGGCAAGGGGAGGGTACTATGGCTACACCTTC
J: TRBJ1-2
D: .
size: .
V: TRBV11-3

CDR3: CASSERSSGANVLTF
DNA: TGTGCCAGCAGTGAGAGGAGCTCTGGGGCCAACGTCCTGACTTTC
J: TRBJ2-6
D: .
size: medium-sized
V: TRBV6-8

CDR3: CASSLVKTGGQPQHF
DNA: TGTGCCAGCAGCTTAGTTAAAACAGGGGGCCAGCCCCAGCATTTT
J: TRBJ1-5
D: TRBD1
size: many
V: TRBV11-3

CDR3: CASTPGTSYEQYF
DNA: TGTGCCAGCACCCCTGGGACGTCCTACGAGCAGTACTTC
J: TRBJ2-7
D: .
size: .
V: TRBV6-8

CDR3: CASSSRRGRMGELFF
DNA: TGTGCCAGCAGTTCCCGCAGGGGGCGGATGGGGGAGCTGTTTTTT
J: TRBJ2-2
D: TRBD1
size: few
V: TRBV6-8

CDR3: CASNLGGSYNEQFF
DNA: TGTGCCAGCAACCTCGGGGGCTCCTACAATGAGCAGTTCTTC
J: TRBJ2-1
D: .
size: few
V: TRBV11-3

CDR3: CASSSSIGNTEAFF
DNA: TGTGCCAGCAGCTCGTCCATTGGGAACACTGAAGCTTTCTTT
J: TRBJ1-1
D: .
size: medium-sized
V: TRBV11-3

CDR3: CASSMGGPPQHF
DNA: TGTGCCAGTAGTATGGGGGGACCGCCCCAGCATTTT
J: TRBJ1-5
D: .
size: once
V: TRBV19

CDR3: CASSSPQGAPNTEAFF
DNA: TGTGCCAGCAGTTCCCCCCAGGGGGCTCCGAACACTGAAGCTTTCTTT
J: TRBJ1-1
D: TRBD1
size: .
V: TRBV6-8

CDR3: CAWSQGADSNQPQHF
DNA: TGTGCCTGGAGCCAGGGGGCGGATAGCAATCAGCCCCAGCATTTT
J: TRBJ1-5
D: TRBD1
size: .
V: TRBV30

CDR3: CASSNSRANYGYTF
DNA: TGTGCCAGTAGTAACTCAAGAGCTAACTATGGCTACACCTTC
J: TRBJ1-2
D: .
size: .
V: TRBV19

CDR3: CASSVQETQYF
DNA: TGTGCCAGTAGTGTCCAAGAGACCCAGTACTTC
J: TRBJ2-5
D: .
size: few
V: TRBV19

CDR3: CASRLKSGTYEQYF
DNA: TGTGCCAGTCGGCTTAAGAGCGGGACCTACGAGCAGTACTTC
J: TRBJ2-7
D: TRBD2
size: once
V: TRBV19

CDR3: CASSLEGVNQPQHF
DNA: TGCGCCAGCAGCTTGGAGGGAGTCAATCAGCCCCAGCATTTT
J: TRBJ1-5
D: .
size: .
V: TRBV5-1

CDR3: CSVQSPGSYGYTF
DNA: TGCAGCGTTCAAAGCCCAGGATCCTATGGCTACACCTTC
J: TRBJ1-2
D: .
size: .
V: TRBV29-1

CDR3: CAISEQGSGNTIYF
DNA: TGTGCCATCAGTGAGCAGGGGTCTGGAAACACCATATATTTT
J: TRBJ1-3
D: .
size: few
V: TRBV10-3

CDR3: CASSQVGPLNYGYTF
DNA: TGCGCCAGCAGCCAAGTTGGGCCCTTGAACTATGGCTACACCTTC
J: TRBJ1-2
D: .
size: few
V: TRBV4-1

CDR3: CASSPAGGRDEQFF
DNA: TGTGCCAGCAGCCCAGCGGGGGGGCGGGATGAGCAGTTCTTC
J: TRBJ2-1
D: TRBD2
size: medium-sized
V: TRBV11-3

CDR3: CASSSPGVPGTEAFF
DNA: TGTGCCAGCAGTTCCCCCGGGGTCCCGGGCACTGAAGCTTTCTTT
J: TRBJ1-1
D: .
size: large
V: TRBV28

CDR3: CASSLLGGGGELFF
DNA: TGCGCCAGCAGCTTGTTAGGGGGCGGCGGGGAGCTGTTTTTT
J: TRBJ2-2
D: TRBD1
size: .
V: TRBV5-1

CDR3: CASTVGDSTDTQYF
DNA: TGTGCCAGCACCGTGGGGGACAGCACAGATACGCAGTATTTT
J: TRBJ2-3
D: .
size: .
V: TRBV11-3

CDR3: CASSLWGTGELFF
DNA: TGTGCCAGCAGTTTGTGGGGGACCGGGGAGCTGTTTTTT
J: TRBJ2-2
D: .
size: few
V: TRBV28

CDR3: CASSPSPTLGTQYF
DNA: TGTGCCAGCTCACCAAGTCCGACCCTGGGGACCCAGTACTTC
J: TRBJ2-5
D: .
size: few
V: TRBV18

CDR3: CASSPKDSRQNNEQFF
DNA: TGTGCCAGCAGCCCAAAGGACAGTAGACAAAACAATGAGCAGTTCTTC
J: TRBJ2-1
D: .
size: hyperexpanded
V: TRBV11-3

CDR3: CASSLAGAGETQYF
DNA: TGTGCCAGTAGTCTAGCGGGGGCCGGAGAGACCCAGTACTTC
J: TRBJ2-5
D: TRBD2
size: .
V: TRBV19

CDR3: CASSVTSGSTDTQYF
DNA: TGTGCCAGCAGCGTGACTAGCGGTAGCACAGATACGCAGTATTTT
J: TRBJ2-3
D: TRBD2
size: .
V: TRBV9

CDR3: CASSITWSRAEAFF
DNA: TGTGCCAGTAGTATTACATGGTCTAGGGCTGAAGCTTTCTTT
J: TRBJ1-1
D: .
size: medium-sized
V: TRBV19

CDR3: CAWGGVGDTEAFF
DNA: TGTGCCTGGGGGGGCGTCGGGGACACTGAAGCTTTCTTT
J: TRBJ1-1
D: .
size: .
V: TRBV30

CDR3: CASSPLGGGTYEQYF
DNA: TGTGCCAGCAGTCCCCTGGGGGGCGGGACCTACGAGCAGTACTTC
J: TRBJ2-7
D: .
size: few
V: TRBV14

CDR3: CAKRTSGINEQFF
DNA: TGTGCCAAAAGGACTAGCGGGATTAACGAGCAGTTCTTC
J: TRBJ2-1
D: TRBD2
size: .
V: TRBV9

CDR3: CASSLVGIGESGANVLTF
DNA: TGTGCCAGCAGCTTGGTCGGTATCGGGGAGTCTGGGGCCAACGTCCTGACTTTC
J: TRBJ2-6
D: .
size: medium-sized
V: TRBV11-3

CDR3: CASSEGRDTDTQYF
DNA: TGTGCCAGCAGTGAAGGCAGGGACACAGATACGCAGTATTTT
J: TRBJ2-3
D: .
size: medium-sized
V: TRBV6-1

CDR3: CASRTDSNQPQHF
DNA: TGTGCCAGCAGGACAGATAGCAATCAGCCCCAGCATTTT
J: TRBJ1-5
D: .
size: few
V: TRBV28

CDR3: CASSPGGLRAYEQYF
DNA: TGTGCCAGTTCGCCCGGGGGCCTCAGGGCCTACGAGCAGTACTTC
J: TRBJ2-7
D: .
size: .
V: TRBV19

CDR3: CASSIEGGLAGGGEQFF
DNA: TGTGCCAGTAGTATAGAGGGAGGACTAGCGGGGGGAGGAGAGCAGTTCTTC
J: TRBJ2-1
D: TRBD2
size: .
V: TRBV19

CDR3: CAWIGAGEDTQYF
DNA: TGTGCCTGGATCGGGGCGGGGGAGGATACGCAGTATTTT
J: TRBJ2-3
D: TRBD2
size: .
V: TRBV30

CDR3: CASTPGGSGANVLTF
DNA: TGTGCCAGCACCCCAGGGGGATCTGGGGCCAACGTCCTGACTTTC
J: TRBJ2-6
D: TRBD1
size: few
V: TRBV11-3

CDR3: CASSTFRTARSYNEQFF
DNA: TGTGCCAGCAGTACCTTCCGGACAGCCCGCTCCTACAATGAGCAGTTCTTC
J: TRBJ2-1
D: .
size: .
V: TRBV28

CDR3: CASSFAGSSYEQYF
DNA: TGTGCCAGCAGCTTCGCGGGGAGCTCCTACGAGCAGTACTTC
J: TRBJ2-7
D: .
size: few
V: TRBV11-3

CDR3: CSVTRGGTEAFF
DNA: TGCAGCGTTACCAGGGGAGGCACTGAAGCTTTCTTT
J: TRBJ1-1
D: .
size: few
V: TRBV29-1

CDR3: CASSVEAQGPSKLFF
DNA: TGTGCCAGCAGCGTAGAAGCCCAGGGGCCATCAAAACTGTTTTTT
J: TRBJ1-4
D: .
size: medium-sized
V: TRBV9

CDR3: CASSPDRDYEQFF
DNA: TGTGCCAGCAGCCCGGACAGGGACTATGAGCAGTTCTTC
J: TRBJ2-1
D: TRBD1
size: .
V: TRBV7-8

CDR3: CASSDLPGGARAEAFF
DNA: TGTGCCAGCTCTGATCTTCCAGGGGGCGCAAGGGCTGAAGCTTTCTTT
J: TRBJ1-1
D: TRBD1
size: large
V: TRBV18

CDR3: CATSTNFGGGNQPQHF
DNA: TGTGCCACCAGCACAAACTTCGGCGGGGGGAATCAGCCCCAGCATTTT
J: TRBJ1-5
D: .
size: .
V: TRBV15

CDR3: CASSLGPNQETQYF
DNA: TGTGCCAGCAGCTTAGGGCCCAACCAAGAGACCCAGTACTTC
J: TRBJ2-5
D: .
size: medium-sized
V: TRBV11-3

CDR3: CASSYQGAKNYGYTF
DNA: TGTGCCAGCAGTTACCAGGGGGCGAAGAACTATGGCTACACCTTC
J: TRBJ1-2
D: TRBD1
size: .
V: TRBV6-8

CDR3: CASSKGTTGSPLHF
DNA: TGTGCCAGCAGCAAAGGGACGACAGGTTCACCCCTCCACTTT
J: TRBJ1-6
D: .
size: few
V: TRBV11-3